This T cell receptor beta chain was documented in a study of T cell changes during pregnancy in multiple sclerosis. Germline lookup yields CDR1 SQVTM and CDR2 ANQGSEA. V was pared by 4 bases and J by 1 base, with 8 bases between. The CDR3 has 13 residues. Sequencing was performed with immunoSEQ multiplex PCR; in TCRdb, only in-frame clones are kept and a portion is missing. This sample has 35,000 to 45,000 clones, with about 88% found just once. This clonotype was obtained from a female donor with multiple sclerosis, enrolled in a pregnancy study. The sample consisted of CD4+ T cells from peripheral blood mononuclear cells, taken in the first trimester of pregnancy. The chain recombines TRBV29-1 with TRBJ1-5; unclear D gene. The CDR3 is CSVVLESNQPQHF. The CDR3 region has the DNA TGCAGCGTTGTCTTGGAGAGCAATCAGCCCCAGCATTTT.